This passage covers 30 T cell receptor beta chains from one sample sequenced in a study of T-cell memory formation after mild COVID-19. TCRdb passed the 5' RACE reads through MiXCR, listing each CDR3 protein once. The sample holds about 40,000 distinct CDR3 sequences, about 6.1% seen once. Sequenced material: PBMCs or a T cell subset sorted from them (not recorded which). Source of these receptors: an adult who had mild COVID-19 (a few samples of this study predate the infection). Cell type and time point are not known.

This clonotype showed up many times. The DNA for the CDR3 is TGTGCCAGCAGCGTAGGCCTAGCGGGGTATGACGAGACCCAGTACTTC. Amino acids: CASSVGLAGYDETQYF. The V gene is TRBV9, the J gene TRBJ2-5; TRBD2 agrees at 9 bases. Germline loops: CDR1 SGDLS, CDR2 YYNGEE. CDR3 size: 16 residues. The V gene end was trimmed by 0 bases and the J gene end by 5 bases; junction bases not matched to a gene: 8.

The CDR3 reads CASSWGWGGEQYF. CDR3 sequence (DNA): TGTGCCAGCTCTTGGGGTTGGGGAGGCGAGCAGTACTTC. The chain links TRBV14 to TRBJ2-7; D perhaps matches TRBD2 (6 bases). CDR1 is SGHDN, CDR2 FVKESK, per germline. The ends were cut back, 8 bases at V and 6 bases at J, with 17 bases in the middle. The CDR3 loop spans 13 amino acids.

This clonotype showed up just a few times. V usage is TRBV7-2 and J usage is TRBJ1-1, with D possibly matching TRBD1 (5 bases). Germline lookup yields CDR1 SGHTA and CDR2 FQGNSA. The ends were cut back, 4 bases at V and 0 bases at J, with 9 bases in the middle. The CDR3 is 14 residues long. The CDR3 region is CASSSDSLNTEAFF. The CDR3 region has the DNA TGTGCCAGCAGCTCCGACAGCCTGAACACTGAAGCTTTCTTT.

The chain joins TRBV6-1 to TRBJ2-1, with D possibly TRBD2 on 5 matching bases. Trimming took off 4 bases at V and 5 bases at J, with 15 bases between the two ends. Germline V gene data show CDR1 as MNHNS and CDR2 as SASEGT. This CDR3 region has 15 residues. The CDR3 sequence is CASSVGGGLDNEQFF. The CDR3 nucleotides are TGTGCCAGCAGTGTTGGCGGAGGCCTAGACAATGAGCAGTTCTTC.

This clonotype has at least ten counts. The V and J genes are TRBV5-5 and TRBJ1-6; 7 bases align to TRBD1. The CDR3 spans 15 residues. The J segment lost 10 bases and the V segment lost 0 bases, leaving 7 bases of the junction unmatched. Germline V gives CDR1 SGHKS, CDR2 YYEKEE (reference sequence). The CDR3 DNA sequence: TGTGCCAGCAGCTTGGAGGAGGGGGCGCGATCACCCCTCCACTTT. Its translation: CASSLEEGARSPLHF. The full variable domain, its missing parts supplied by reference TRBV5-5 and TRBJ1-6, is DAGVTQSPTHLIKTRGQQVTLRCSPISGHKSVSWYQQVLGQGPQFIFQYYEKEERGRGNFPDRFSARQFPNYSSELNVNALLLGDSALYLCASSLEEGARSPLHFGNGTRLTVT.

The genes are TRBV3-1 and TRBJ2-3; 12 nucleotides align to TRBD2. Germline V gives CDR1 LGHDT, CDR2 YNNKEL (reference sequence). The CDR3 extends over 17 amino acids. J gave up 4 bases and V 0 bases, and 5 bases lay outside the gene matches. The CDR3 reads CASSQEASGGAADTQYF. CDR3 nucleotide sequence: TGTGCCAGCAGCCAAGAGGCTAGCGGGGGGGCGGCAGATACGCAGTATTTT.

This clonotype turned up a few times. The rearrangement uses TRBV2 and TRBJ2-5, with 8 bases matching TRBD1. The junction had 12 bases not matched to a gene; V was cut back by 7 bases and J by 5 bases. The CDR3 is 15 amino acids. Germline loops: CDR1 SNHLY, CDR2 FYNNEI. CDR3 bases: TGTGCCAGCATCTATGGACAGGGTTTGGGGGAGACCCAGTACTTC. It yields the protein CASIYGQGLGETQYF.

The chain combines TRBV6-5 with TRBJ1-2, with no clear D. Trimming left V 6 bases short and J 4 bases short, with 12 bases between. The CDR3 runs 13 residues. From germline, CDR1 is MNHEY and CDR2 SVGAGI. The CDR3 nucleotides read TGTGCCAGCAGCCGGGCCGGGCTCTATGGCTACACCTTC. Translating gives CASSRAGLYGYTF.

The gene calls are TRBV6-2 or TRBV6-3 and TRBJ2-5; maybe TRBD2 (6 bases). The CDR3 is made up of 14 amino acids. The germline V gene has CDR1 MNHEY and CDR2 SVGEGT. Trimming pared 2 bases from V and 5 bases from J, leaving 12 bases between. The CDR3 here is CASSYGGKRETQYF. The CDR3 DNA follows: TGTGCCAGCAGTTACGGCGGGAAACGGGAGACCCAGTACTTC.

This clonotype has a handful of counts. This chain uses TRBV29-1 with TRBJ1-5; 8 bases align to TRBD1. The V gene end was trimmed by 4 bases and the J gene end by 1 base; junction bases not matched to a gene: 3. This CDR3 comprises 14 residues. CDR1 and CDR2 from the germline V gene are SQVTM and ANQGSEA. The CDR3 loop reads CSVGTGHSNQPQHF. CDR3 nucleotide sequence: TGCAGCGTTGGGACAGGGCACAGCAATCAGCCCCAGCATTTT.

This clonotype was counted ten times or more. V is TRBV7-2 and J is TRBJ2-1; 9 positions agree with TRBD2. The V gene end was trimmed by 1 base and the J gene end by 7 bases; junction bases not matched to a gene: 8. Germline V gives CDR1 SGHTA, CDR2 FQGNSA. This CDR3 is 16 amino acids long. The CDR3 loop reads CASSLGVSGGENEQFF. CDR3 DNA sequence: TGTGCCAGCAGCTTAGGGGTTAGCGGGGGTGAAAATGAGCAGTTCTTC.

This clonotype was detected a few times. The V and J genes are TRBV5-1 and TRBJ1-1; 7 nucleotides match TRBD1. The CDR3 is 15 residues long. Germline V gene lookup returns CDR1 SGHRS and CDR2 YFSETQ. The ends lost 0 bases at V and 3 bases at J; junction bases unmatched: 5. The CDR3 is CASSLEVRGDTEAFF. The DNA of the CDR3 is TGCGCCAGCAGCTTGGAGGTCAGGGGGGACACTGAAGCTTTCTTT.

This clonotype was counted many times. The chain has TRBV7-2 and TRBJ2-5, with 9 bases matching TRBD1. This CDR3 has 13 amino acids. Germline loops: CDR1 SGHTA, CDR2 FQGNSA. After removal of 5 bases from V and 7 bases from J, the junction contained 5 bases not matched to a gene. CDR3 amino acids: CASSDGGQGTQYF. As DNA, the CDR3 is TGTGCCAGCAGCGATGGGGGACAGGGGACCCAGTACTTC.

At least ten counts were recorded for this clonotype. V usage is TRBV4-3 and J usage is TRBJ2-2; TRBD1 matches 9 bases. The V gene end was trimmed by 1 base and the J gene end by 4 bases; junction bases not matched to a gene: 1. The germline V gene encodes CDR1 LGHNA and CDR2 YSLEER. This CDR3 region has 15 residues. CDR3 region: CASSQGDRVTGELFF. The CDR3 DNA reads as TGCGCCAGCAGCCAAGGGGACAGGGTCACCGGGGAGCTGTTTTTT.

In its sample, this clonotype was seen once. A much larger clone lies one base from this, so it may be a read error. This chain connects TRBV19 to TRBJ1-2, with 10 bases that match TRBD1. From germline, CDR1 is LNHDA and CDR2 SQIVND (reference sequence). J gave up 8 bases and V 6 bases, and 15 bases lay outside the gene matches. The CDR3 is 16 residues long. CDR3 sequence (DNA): TGTGCCAGTAGGTGGGACAGGGGCGGATCAGTCGGGGGCTACACCTTC. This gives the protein CASRWDRGGSVGGYTF.

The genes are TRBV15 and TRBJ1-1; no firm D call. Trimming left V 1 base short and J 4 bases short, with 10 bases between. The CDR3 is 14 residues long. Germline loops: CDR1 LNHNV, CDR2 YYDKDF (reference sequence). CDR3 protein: CATSRGGSATEAFF. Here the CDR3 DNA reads TGTGCCACCAGCAGAGGTGGATCGGCCACTGAAGCTTTCTTT.

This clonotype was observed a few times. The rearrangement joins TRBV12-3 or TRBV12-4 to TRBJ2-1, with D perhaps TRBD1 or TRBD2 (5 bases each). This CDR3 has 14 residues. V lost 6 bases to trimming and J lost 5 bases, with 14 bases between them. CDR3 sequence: CASSPRDPNNEQFF. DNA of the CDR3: TGTGCCAGCAGCCCCAGGGACCCCAACAATGAGCAGTTCTTC.

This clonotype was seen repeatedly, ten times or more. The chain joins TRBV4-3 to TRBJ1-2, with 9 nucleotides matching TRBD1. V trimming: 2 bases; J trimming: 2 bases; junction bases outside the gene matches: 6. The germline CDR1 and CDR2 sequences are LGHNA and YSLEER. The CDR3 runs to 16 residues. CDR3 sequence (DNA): TGCGCCAGCAGCCAACTATTGGGACAGGGAAACTATGGCTACACCTTC. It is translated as CASSQLLGQGNYGYTF.

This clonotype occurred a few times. This CDR3 reads CASTGGGASLKETQYF. The CDR3 nucleotides read TGTGCCAGCACGGGGGGAGGGGCCAGCCTAAAAGAGACCCAGTACTTC. The chain combines TRBV2 with TRBJ2-5, with TRBD2 matching over 7 bases. Per germline, CDR1 SNHLY and CDR2 FYNNEI. V was pared by 7 bases and J by 3 bases, with 14 bases of the junction left unmatched. This CDR3 comprises 16 residues.

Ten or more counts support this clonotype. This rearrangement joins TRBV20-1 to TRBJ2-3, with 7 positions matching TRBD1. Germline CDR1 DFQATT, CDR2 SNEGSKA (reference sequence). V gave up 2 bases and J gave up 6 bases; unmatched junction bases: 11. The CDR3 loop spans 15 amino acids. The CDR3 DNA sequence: TGCAGTGCTAGATCAACCGGGACAGCCCACGATACGCAGTATTTT. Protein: CSARSTGTAHDTQYF.

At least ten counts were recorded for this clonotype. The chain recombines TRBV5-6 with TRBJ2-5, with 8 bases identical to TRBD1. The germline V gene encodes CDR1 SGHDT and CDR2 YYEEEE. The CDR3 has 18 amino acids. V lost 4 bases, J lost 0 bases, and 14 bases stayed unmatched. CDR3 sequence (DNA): TGTGCCAGCAGCCCGCCTCGAACAGGGGGGACACACCAAGAGACCCAGTACTTC. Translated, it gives CASSPPRTGGTHQETQYF.

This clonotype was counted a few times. This CDR3 reads CASSQSVHQETQYF. The CDR3 DNA sequence: TGCGCCAGCAGCCAATCCGTACACCAAGAGACCCAGTACTTC. V and J are TRBV5-1 and TRBJ2-5, with D unclear. V was pared by 4 bases and J by 0 bases, with 10 bases between. Germline lookup yields CDR1 SGHRS and CDR2 YFSETQ. CDR3 length: 14 amino acids.

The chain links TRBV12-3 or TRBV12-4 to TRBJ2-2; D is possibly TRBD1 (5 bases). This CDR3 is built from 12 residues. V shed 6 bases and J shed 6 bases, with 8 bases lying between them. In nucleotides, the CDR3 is TGTGCCAGCAGCCCGACAGCCGGGGAGCTGTTTTTT. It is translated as CASSPTAGELFF.

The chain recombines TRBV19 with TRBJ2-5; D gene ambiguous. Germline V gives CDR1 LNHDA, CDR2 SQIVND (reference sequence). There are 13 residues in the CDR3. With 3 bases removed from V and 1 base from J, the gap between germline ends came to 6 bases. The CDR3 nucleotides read TGTGCCAGTAGTATGACCAGCCAAGAGACCCAGTACTTC. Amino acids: CASSMTSQETQYF.

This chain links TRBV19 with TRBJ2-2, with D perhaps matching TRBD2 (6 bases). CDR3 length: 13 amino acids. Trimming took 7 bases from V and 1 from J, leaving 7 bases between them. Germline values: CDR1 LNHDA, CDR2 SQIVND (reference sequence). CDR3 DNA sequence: TGTGCCAGTACCGGGGGGAACACCGGGGAGCTGTTTTTT. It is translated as CASTGGNTGELFF.

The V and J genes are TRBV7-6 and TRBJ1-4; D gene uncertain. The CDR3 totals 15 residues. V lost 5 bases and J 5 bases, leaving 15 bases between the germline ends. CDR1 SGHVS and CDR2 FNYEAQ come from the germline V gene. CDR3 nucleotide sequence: TGTGCCAGCAGCCCGTATTGGATCGGCAATGAAAAACTGTTTTTT. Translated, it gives CASSPYWIGNEKLFF.

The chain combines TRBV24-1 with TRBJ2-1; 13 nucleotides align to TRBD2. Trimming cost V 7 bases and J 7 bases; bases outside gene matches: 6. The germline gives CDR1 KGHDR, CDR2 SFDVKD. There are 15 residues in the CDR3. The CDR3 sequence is CATSRTSGSNNEQFF. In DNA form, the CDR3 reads TGTGCCACCAGCCGGACTAGCGGGAGTAATAATGAGCAGTTCTTC.

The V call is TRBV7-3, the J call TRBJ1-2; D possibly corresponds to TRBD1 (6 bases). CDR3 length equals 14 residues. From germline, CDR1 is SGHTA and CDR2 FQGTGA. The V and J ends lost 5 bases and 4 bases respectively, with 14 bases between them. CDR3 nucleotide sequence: TGTGCCAGCAGCCCGGACAGCAACTCCTATGGCTACACCTTC. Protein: CASSPDSNSYGYTF.

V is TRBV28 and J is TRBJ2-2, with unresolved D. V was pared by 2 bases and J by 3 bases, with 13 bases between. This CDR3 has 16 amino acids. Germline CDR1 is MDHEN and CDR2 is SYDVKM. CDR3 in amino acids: CASSLALQRDTGELFF. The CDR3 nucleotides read TGTGCCAGCAGTTTAGCCCTGCAGAGAGACACCGGGGAGCTGTTTTTT.

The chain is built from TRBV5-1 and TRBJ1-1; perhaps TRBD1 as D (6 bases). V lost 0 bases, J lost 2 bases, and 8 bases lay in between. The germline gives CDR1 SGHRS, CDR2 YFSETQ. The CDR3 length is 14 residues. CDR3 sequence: CASSLEQGNTEAFF. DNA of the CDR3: TGCGCCAGCAGCTTGGAACAGGGAAACACTGAAGCTTTCTTT.